Listed below are T cell receptor beta chains from one sample, sequenced in a study of blood T cell repertoires in COVID-19. TCRdb keeps only in-frame clones here, not all; method: immunoSEQ multiplex PCR. The data hold approximately 210,000 clones, with approximately 84% observed a single time. The sample was peripheral blood. These TCRs come from a woman aged 50 to 60 with active or convalescent COVID-19. The conserved cysteine and the conserved F or W are not part of the CDR3 here. The D gene is left open where the match is weak.

D: TRBD1; V: TRBV5-6; J: TRBJ1-2; CDR3: ASSLSAGGAYPRSYGYT
D: TRBD1; V: TRBV6-6; J: TRBJ2-1; CDR3: ASRPTGTGVEQF
D: .; V: TRBV28; J: TRBJ1-3; CDR3: ASSFLASSGNTIY
D: .; V: TRBV19; J: TRBJ2-7; CDR3: ASSSSGAYEQY
D: .; V: TRBV24-1; J: TRBJ1-1; CDR3: ATSAQAGTEAF
D: TRBD1; V: TRBV7-9; J: TRBJ1-1; CDR3: ASSWPPQGDWAEAF
D: TRBD1; V: TRBV9; J: TRBJ1-1; CDR3: ASSTSGTGRRNTEAF
D: TRBD2; V: TRBV5-1; J: TRBJ2-3; CDR3: ASSGLAGSADTQY
D: .; V: TRBV2; J: TRBJ1-3; CDR3: ASKRFSGNTIY
D: TRBD2; V: TRBV10-1; J: TRBJ2-3; CDR3: ASSGVGTSPLSGY
D: .; V: TRBV18; J: TRBJ1-5; CDR3: ASSPDTNQPQH
D: TRBD2; V: TRBV5-4; J: TRBJ2-5; CDR3: ASSLGPTGGGTQY
D: .; V: TRBV7-9; J: TRBJ1-2; CDR3: ASSLDRDYGYT
D: TRBD1; V: TRBV3-1/TRBV3-2; J: TRBJ1-4; CDR3: ASSYRQGGEKLF
D: .; V: TRBV18; J: TRBJ2-7; CDR3: ASSPTASYEQY
D: .; V: TRBV9; J: TRBJ2-3; CDR3: ASSYFSGSTDTQY
D: TRBD2; V: TRBV10-3; J: TRBJ2-3; CDR3: ATGAEASGGRDTQY
D: .; V: TRBV2; J: TRBJ1-5; CDR3: ASSIITRDQPQH
D: .; V: TRBV3-1/TRBV3-2; J: TRBJ2-1; CDR3: ASSRYIEGGSYNEQF
D: TRBD1; V: TRBV7-9; J: TRBJ1-5; CDR3: ASSRSGLSGGRSNQPQH
D: .; V: TRBV6-6; J: TRBJ1-1; CDR3: ASTHGVNTEAF
D: .; V: TRBV27; J: TRBJ1-6; CDR3: ASSLSGAPNGYNSPLH
D: .; V: TRBV19; J: TRBJ1-3; CDR3: ASTSGSSGNTIY
D: TRBD1; V: TRBV6-5; J: TRBJ1-2; CDR3: ASRASLTGVYGYT
D: TRBD1; V: TRBV5-4; J: TRBJ2-1; CDR3: ASSLGTGKHNEQF
D: .; V: TRBV2; J: TRBJ1-4; CDR3: ASSFQGFFEKLF
D: .; V: TRBV11-2; J: TRBJ1-6; CDR3: ASRWGRGSPLH
D: .; V: TRBV5-4; J: TRBJ1-1; CDR3: ASSKDSSNTEAF
D: TRBD1; V: TRBV28; J: TRBJ1-3; CDR3: ASTQGGRKPGNTIY
D: TRBD1; V: TRBV12-3/TRBV12-4; J: TRBJ2-7; CDR3: ASSPTPRTGT
D: .; V: TRBV19; J: TRBJ1-5; CDR3: ASSVDGRQLGHRQPQH
D: .; V: TRBV19; J: TRBJ1-5; CDR3: ASSIILGNQPQH
D: .; V: TRBV6-5; J: TRBJ1-1; CDR3: VSRGGVGNTEAF
D: .; V: TRBV2; J: TRBJ2-5; CDR3: ASSGSGRQETQY
D: .; V: TRBV27; J: TRBJ1-6; CDR3: ASSLLTRGTSPLH
D: TRBD2; V: TRBV29-1; J: TRBJ2-3; CDR3: SVDLRGNTDTQY
D: .; V: TRBV5-4; J: TRBJ1-1; CDR3: ASSLDRDTEAF
D: .; V: TRBV28; J: TRBJ1-2; CDR3: ASSPPGGIGYT
D: .; V: TRBV7-3; J: TRBJ1-1; CDR3: ASSLSGGTVDKAF
D: .; V: TRBV18; J: TRBJ1-3; CDR3: ASSGGGLSSGNTIY
D: .; V: TRBV7-9; J: TRBJ1-3; CDR3: ASSLLKSGNTIY
D: TRBD1; V: TRBV10-3; J: TRBJ1-1; CDR3: AISTGEVTEAF
D: TRBD1; V: TRBV11-2; J: TRBJ2-5; CDR3: ASSWGDRDGTQY
D: TRBD1; V: TRBV6-5; J: TRBJ1-2; CDR3: ASRTGTALGYT
D: TRBD2; V: TRBV15; J: TRBJ2-5; CDR3: ATSSSGSRGVETQY
D: TRBD1; V: TRBV6-6; J: TRBJ1-4; CDR3: ASSRRTGDPTEKLF
D: TRBD1; V: TRBV2; J: TRBJ1-2; CDR3: ATGRSGQGSNYGYT
D: TRBD1; V: TRBV19; J: TRBJ1-5; CDR3: ASTMTGGNNQPQH
D: TRBD1; V: TRBV2; J: TRBJ1-1; CDR3: ASSGQTGLTEAF
D: TRBD1; V: TRBV6-5; J: TRBJ1-1; CDR3: ASTLDRAKGAF
D: TRBD1; V: TRBV27; J: TRBJ1-5; CDR3: ASGGQGAVQPQH